The clone carrying this T cell receptor beta chain was picked up a small number of times. The length of the CDR3 is 15 residues. Germline V gives CDR1 MDHEN, CDR2 SYDVKM. Trimming left V 6 bases short and J 0 bases short, with 15 bases between. These data originate in a study of T-cell reconstitution after alpha-beta-depleted transplantation in children. TCRbeta library preparation incorporated unique molecular identifiers. TCRdb redid the calling of the PCR reads with MiXCR, one entry per CDR3 protein. The table records 350,000 to 450,000 distinct CDR3 sequences, 20% of them present only once. This clonotype was obtained from a human donor who donated a stem cell graft to a child with acute myeloid leukemia. V is TRBV28 and J is TRBJ2-7; D perhaps matches TRBD1 (5 bases). The sequencing used PBMCs from the stem cell graft donor, collected from the stem cell graft. The CDR3 DNA sequence: TGTGCCAGCAGCCTAGAGGACGGACACTCCTACGAGCAGTACTTC. Translating gives CASSLEDGHSYEQYF. Supplemented by reference TRBV28 and TRBJ2-7, the full variable domain reads DVKVTQSSRYLVKRTGEKVFLECVQDMDHENMFWYRQDPGLGLRLIYFSYDVKMKEKGDIPEGYSVSREKKERFSLILESASTNQTSMYLCASSLEDGHSYEQYFGPGTRLTVT.